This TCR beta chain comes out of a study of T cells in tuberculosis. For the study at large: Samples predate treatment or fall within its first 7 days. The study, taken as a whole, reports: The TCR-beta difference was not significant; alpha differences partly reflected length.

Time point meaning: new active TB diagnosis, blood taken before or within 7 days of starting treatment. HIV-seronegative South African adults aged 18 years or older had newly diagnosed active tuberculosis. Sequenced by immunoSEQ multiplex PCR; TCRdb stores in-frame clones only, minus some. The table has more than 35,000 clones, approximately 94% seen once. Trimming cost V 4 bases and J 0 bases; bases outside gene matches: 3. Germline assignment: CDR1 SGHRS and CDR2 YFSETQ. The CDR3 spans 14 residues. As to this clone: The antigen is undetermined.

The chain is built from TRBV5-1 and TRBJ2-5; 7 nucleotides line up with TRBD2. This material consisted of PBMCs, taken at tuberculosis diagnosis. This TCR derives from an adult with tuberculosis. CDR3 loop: CASSRGVHQETQYF. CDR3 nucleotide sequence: TGCGCCAGCAGCCGGGGGGTCCACCAAGAGACCCAGTACTTC.